These 17 T cell receptor beta chains were all obtained from the same sample, sequenced in a study of blood T cell repertoires in COVID-19. Clones were read by immunoSEQ multiplex PCR, and TCRdb kept only the in-frame ones, dropping some. The sample records about 260,000 clones, 87% being singletons. Specimen: peripheral blood. These receptors all stem from a middle-aged woman who had recovered from COVID-19.

The V call is TRBV3-1 (or the pseudogene TRBV3-2), the J call TRBJ1-5; perhaps TRBD1 as D (5 bases). Trimming took off 4 bases at V and 6 bases at J, with 16 bases between the two ends. In germline, CDR1 is LGHDT, CDR2 YNNKEL (reference sequence). This CDR3 region has 15 residues. CDR3 residues: CASSPEAGVGQPQHF. The CDR3 region has the DNA TGTGCCAGCAGCCCCGAGGCGGGGGTGGGTCAGCCCCAGCATTTT.

J is TRBJ1-5 and V is TRBV5-8; 7 positions agree with TRBD1. With V trimmed by 2 bases and J by 2 bases, 4 bases remained unmatched. The CDR3 consists of 15 residues. Per germline, CDR1 SGHTS and CDR2 YDEGEE. The CDR3: CASSFGQVGNQPQHF. The CDR3 DNA reads TGTGCCAGCAGCTTCGGACAGGTAGGCAATCAGCCCCAGCATTTT.

V is TRBV7-2 and J is TRBJ1-3; D ambiguous. The germline V and J ends were trimmed by 2 bases and 0 bases, with 8 bases remaining between them. CDR1 and CDR2 from the germline V gene are SGHTA and FQGNSA. This CDR3 is built from 15 residues. The CDR3 DNA sequence: TGTGCCAGCAGCTTATTGGTGAGCTCTGGAAACACCATATATTTT. Its protein is CASSLLVSSGNTIYF.

The chain couples TRBV6-5 to TRBJ2-5; D gene uncertain. The CDR3 totals 13 residues. Deletions cut 4 bases from V and 5 bases from J, with 11 bases between. Germline lookup yields CDR1 MNHEY and CDR2 SVGAGI. The CDR3: CASSSPVRETQYF. The CDR3 DNA reads as TGTGCCAGCAGTTCCCCGGTCCGGGAGACCCAGTACTTC.

V usage is TRBV4-3 and J usage is TRBJ2-2; 12 bases align to TRBD2. There are 19 residues in the CDR3. Germline V gene data show CDR1 as LGHNA and CDR2 as YSLEER. Unmatched junction bases numbered 12, after V lost 0 bases and J lost 7 bases. The CDR3 DNA sequence: TGCGCCAGCAGCCAAGATTTACTAGCGGGGGGAGCCCGTGGCGGGGAGCTGTTTTTT. As protein: CASSQDLLAGGARGGELFF.

V gene TRBV19 combines with J gene TRBJ1-1; 10 bases agree with TRBD1. Looked up from germline, CDR1 is LNHDA and CDR2 is SQIVND (reference sequence). The length of the CDR3 is 16 residues. J gave up 5 bases and V 5 bases, and 11 bases lay outside the gene matches. CDR3 protein: CASSSGTGVSSTEAFF. The CDR3, as DNA: TGTGCCAGTAGTTCCGGGACAGGGGTATCATCTACTGAAGCTTTCTTT.

CDR3 loop: CASSFDRNYEQYF. CDR3 sequence (DNA): TGCGCCAGCAGCTTTGACAGGAACTACGAGCAGTACTTC. The chain combines TRBV5-1 with TRBJ2-7, with TRBD1 as a possible D gene (6 bases). This CDR3 is 13 amino acids long. Per the germline V gene, CDR1 is SGHRS and CDR2 is YFSETQ. The germline V and J ends were trimmed by 2 bases and 3 bases, with 9 bases remaining between them.

This clone was seen once. V usage is TRBV6-5 and J usage is TRBJ1-1; D is ambiguous. V was clipped by 2 bases and J by 3 bases, with 10 bases between them. CDR3 length: 14 residues. The V gene's germline CDR1 is MNHEY and CDR2 SVGAGI. CDR3 bases: TGTGCCAGCAGTTACGCGGGTTTGGACACTGAAGCTTTCTTT. It yields the protein CASSYAGLDTEAFF.

This sequence joins TRBV5-1 and TRBJ2-7, with 8 bases identical to TRBD2. The V and J ends lost 0 bases and 2 bases, in that order; junction bases with no gene match: 1. From germline, CDR1 is SGHRS and CDR2 YFSETQ. The CDR3 length is 14 residues. As DNA, the CDR3 is TGCGCCAGCAGCTTGGCGGGGGGGCCCTACGAGCAGTACTTC. Translating gives CASSLAGGPYEQYF. Together with reference TRBV5-1 and TRBJ2-7, the CDR3 gives the full variable domain: KAGVTQTPRYLIKTRGQQVTLSCSPISGHRSVSWYQQTPGQGLQFLFEYFSETQRNKGNFPGRFSGRQFSNSRSEMNVSTLELGDSALYLCASSLAGGPYEQYFGPGTRLTVT.

The chain has TRBV18 and TRBJ2-5, with 12 bases lining up with TRBD2. The V and J ends lost 6 bases and 2 bases, in that order; junction bases with no gene match: 4. CDR3 length: 15 amino acids. Germline-derived CDR1 and CDR2 are KGHSH and LQKENI. CDR3 sequence (DNA): TGTGCCAGCTCGCTAGCGGGGGGGCTTCAAGAGACCCAGTACTTC. Protein product: CASSLAGGLQETQYF.

This clone came up once. The chain has TRBV6-4 and TRBJ2-6, with 7 positions matching TRBD1. The germline V gene has CDR1 MRHNA and CDR2 SNTAGT. Germline trimming cut 5 bases from V and 1 base from J; bases unmatched to any gene: 5. The CDR3 is 16 amino acids. For the CDR3, the DNA is TGTGCCAGCAGTTTGACAGGGCGATCTGGGGCCAACGTCCTGACTTTC. This encodes CASSLTGRSGANVLTF.

The J gene is TRBJ2-1, the V gene TRBV18; TRBD2 might be the D (6 bases). With 3 bases removed from V and 3 bases from J, the gap between germline ends came to 12 bases. Germline values: CDR1 KGHSH, CDR2 LQKENI. The CDR3 contains 15 residues. The CDR3 here is CASSPVGGNYNEQFF. In DNA, the CDR3 is TGTGCCAGCTCACCGGTCGGCGGGAACTACAATGAGCAGTTCTTC.

The chain links TRBV7-6 to TRBJ2-1; maybe TRBD2 (5 bases). Between the trimmed V and J ends, which lost 6 bases and 0 bases, there was a span of 15 bases. The CDR3 covers 16 residues. Per germline, CDR1 SGHVS and CDR2 FNYEAQ. CDR3 DNA sequence: TGTGCCAGCAGTCGGCTGTCGGGGAGCTCCTACAATGAGCAGTTCTTC. The encoded protein is CASSRLSGSSYNEQFF.

The chain recombines TRBV30 with TRBJ2-7; 12 nucleotides line up with TRBD2. V shed 0 bases, J shed 2 bases, and the junction held 2 bases outside the gene matches. Germline V lookup: CDR1 GTSNPN, CDR2 SVGIG (reference sequence). The CDR3 runs 15 residues. The CDR3, as DNA: TGTGCCTGGAGTGTACTAGCGGGGGGTCCCTACGAGCAGTACTTC. Translated: CAWSVLAGGPYEQYF.

The V call is TRBV5-1, the J call TRBJ2-5; 10 nucleotides align to TRBD2. The CDR3 contains 15 residues. The V and J ends lost 0 bases and 7 bases, in that order; junction bases with no gene match: 6. Per the germline V gene, CDR1 is SGHRS and CDR2 is YFSETQ. CDR3 in amino acids: CASSLAASGGGTQYF. The CDR3 bases are TGCGCCAGCAGCTTGGCGGCTAGCGGGGGTGGGACCCAGTACTTC.

This clone was observed a handful of times. The V call is TRBV6-2 or TRBV6-3, the J call TRBJ1-2; 7 nucleotides line up with TRBD1. J lost 4 bases, V lost 0 bases, and 8 bases had no gene match. Germline V gene sequence: CDR1 MNHEY, CDR2 SVGEGT. The CDR3 is made up of 16 amino acids. The DNA of the CDR3 is TGTGCCAGCAGTTACTCCGGCAGGGGGAGAGGCTATGGCTACACCTTC. This encodes CASSYSGRGRGYGYTF.

The chain couples TRBV5-1 to TRBJ1-2, with D maybe TRBD1 (5 bases). Germline CDR1 and CDR2: SGHRS and YFSETQ. Trimming took 4 bases from V and 7 from J, leaving 14 bases between them. CDR3 length: 13 amino acids. The CDR3 DNA sequence: TGCGCCAGCAGCGAAATACTTACAGGTGGCTACACCTTC. As protein: CASSEILTGGYTF.